This is a list of T cell receptor beta chains from one sample in a study of OX40 agonist ivuxolimab in advanced cancers. The repertoire was sequenced with immunoSEQ multiplex PCR; TCRdb's copy has only in-frame clones and lacks some. Here the sample spans over 85,000 clones, roughly 90% being singletons. Sequenced here: CD4+ or CD8+ T cells sorted from blood, sampled in a trial of the OX40 agonist ivuxolimab. The receptors stem from an adult with an advanced solid tumor such as melanoma, head and neck, liver or kidney cancer. Both conserved end residues are part of each CDR3. Fields, in order: CDR3 protein, CDR3 DNA, clone size, V gene, D gene, J gene. D genes are given only for firm matches. Where a row states a size, it is once, few, many or the class of an expanded clone; other rows omit it.

CASSQRAVNTEAFF,TGCGCCAGCAGCCAACGAGCAGTGAACACTGAAGCTTTCTTT,-,TRBV4-1,-,TRBJ1-1
CASRIWPPDTQYF,TGTGCCAGCAGGATTTGGCCGCCAGATACGCAGTATTTT,-,TRBV6-1,-,TRBJ2-3
CASSQDLGRRYGYTF,TGCGCCAGCAGCCAAGATCTGGGACGGCGGTATGGCTACACCTTC,few,TRBV4-1,-,TRBJ1-2
CASRGANQPQHF,TGTGCCTCTCGGGGGGCCAATCAGCCCCAGCATTTT,-,TRBV28,-,TRBJ1-5
CASSIAGTGASGRTEAFF,TGCGCCAGCAGCATTGCCGGGACAGGGGCTTCGGGAAGAACTGAAGCTTTCTTT,-,TRBV5-1,TRBD1,TRBJ1-1
CASRGLAAVSTDTQYF,TGTGCCAGCAGAGGACTAGCGGCCGTGAGCACAGATACGCAGTATTTT,-,TRBV7-9,TRBD2,TRBJ2-3
CASSLAGQVDGYTF,TGCGCCAGCAGCTTGGCCGGCCAGGTCGATGGCTACACCTTC,-,TRBV5-1,-,TRBJ1-2
CSSSSGEGDTEAFF,TGCAGCTCATCTTCGGGGGAGGGGGACACTGAAGCTTTCTTT,few,TRBV29-1,-,TRBJ1-1
CASSLPGLGSLDTQYF,TGTGCCAGCAGCTTACCGGGACTAGGGAGCTTAGATACGCAGTATTTT,-,TRBV5-4,TRBD2,TRBJ2-3
CASSLWDRGLGQPQHF,TGTGCCAGCAGTTTATGGGACAGGGGACTTGGACAGCCCCAGCATTTT,few,TRBV28,TRBD1,TRBJ1-5
CASAGQGPNTGELFF,TGTGCCAGCGCTGGACAGGGACCTAACACCGGGGAGCTGTTTTTT,-,TRBV18,TRBD1,TRBJ2-2
CASSLEAGQPQHF,TGTGCCAGCAGCTTAGAGGCGGGCCAGCCCCAGCATTTT,-,TRBV11-1,-,TRBJ1-5